This TCR beta chain was found in a study of blood T cell repertoires in COVID-19. In the study overall: Italy, Spain and the United States were the sources of the convalescent and acute COVID-19 samples.

This clone has just a few counts. The identical CDR3 is also encoded by other nucleotide sequences in the sample. In the original processing: It was from reference gene primer amplification that nucleated cell counts were estimated. Assay: immunoSEQ multiplex PCR; the TCRdb copy retains only in-frame clones and omits some. Clone size and V and J calls were adopted from that table, with D and trimming inferred from the DNA. Of fewer than 200,000 clones listed, approximately 85% are singletons. The CDR3 has 17 residues. CDR1 and CDR2 (germline): LNHDA, SQIVND (reference sequence). J gave up 3 bases and V 4 bases, and 6 bases lay outside the gene matches.

The chain has TRBV19 and TRBJ2-1, with TRBD2 matching over 13 bases. Sequenced material: peripheral blood. This TCR came from a man in his 60s who had recovered from COVID-19. Here the CDR3 reads CASSKTSGGANYNEQFF. The CDR3 DNA reads as TGTGCCAGTAGTAAAACTAGCGGGGGGGCCAACTACAATGAGCAGTTCTTC.